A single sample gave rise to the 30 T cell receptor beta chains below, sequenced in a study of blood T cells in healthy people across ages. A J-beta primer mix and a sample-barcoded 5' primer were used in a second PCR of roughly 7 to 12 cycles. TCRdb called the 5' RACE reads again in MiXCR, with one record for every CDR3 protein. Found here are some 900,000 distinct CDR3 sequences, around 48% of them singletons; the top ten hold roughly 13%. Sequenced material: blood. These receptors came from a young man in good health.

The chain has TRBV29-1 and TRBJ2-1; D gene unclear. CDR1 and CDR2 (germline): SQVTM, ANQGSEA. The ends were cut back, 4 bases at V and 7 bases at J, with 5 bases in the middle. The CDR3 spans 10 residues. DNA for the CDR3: TGCAGCGTTGGTAATAATGAGCAGTTCTTC. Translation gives CSVGNNEQFF.

The CDR3 sequence is CASSLEAGSTGELFF. CDR3 in DNA: TGTGCCAGCAGCTTAGAAGCAGGGAGCACCGGGGAGCTGTTTTTT. V and J are TRBV11-1 and TRBJ2-2; D assignment may be TRBD1 or TRBD2 (5 bases each). The CDR3 sequence is 15 residues long. Per germline, CDR1 SGHAT and CDR2 FQDESV (reference sequence). V shed 1 base and J shed 4 bases, with 10 bases lying between them.

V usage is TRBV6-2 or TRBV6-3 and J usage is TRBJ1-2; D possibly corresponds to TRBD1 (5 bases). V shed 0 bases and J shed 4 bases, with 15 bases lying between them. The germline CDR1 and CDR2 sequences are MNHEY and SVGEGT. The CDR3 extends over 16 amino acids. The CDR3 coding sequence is TGTGCCAGCAGTTACTCCGGGGGTAAGAAGAGCTATGGCTACACCTTC. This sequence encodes CASSYSGGKKSYGYTF.

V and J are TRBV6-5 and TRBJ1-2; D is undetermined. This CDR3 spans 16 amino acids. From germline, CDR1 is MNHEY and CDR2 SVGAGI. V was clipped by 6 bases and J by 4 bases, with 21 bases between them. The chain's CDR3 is CASSTSVKGEGYGYTF. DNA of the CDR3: TGTGCCAGCAGCACCTCTGTCAAGGGAGAGGGCTATGGCTACACCTTC.

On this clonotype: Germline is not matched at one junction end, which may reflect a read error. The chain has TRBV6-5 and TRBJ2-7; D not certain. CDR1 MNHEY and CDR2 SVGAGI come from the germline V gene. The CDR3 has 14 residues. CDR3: CASSPGLSSYERYF. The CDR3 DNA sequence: TGTGCCAGCAGTCCCGGTTTAAGCTCCTACGAGCGGTACTTC.

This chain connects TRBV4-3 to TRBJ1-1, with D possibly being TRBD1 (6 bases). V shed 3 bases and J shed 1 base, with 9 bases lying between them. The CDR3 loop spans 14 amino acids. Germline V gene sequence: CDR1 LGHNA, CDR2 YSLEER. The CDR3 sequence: CASSQTQGNTEAFF. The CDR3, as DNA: TGCGCCAGCAGCCAGACACAGGGGAACACTGAAGCTTTCTTT.

For the CDR3, the DNA is TGTGCCAGCAGTGAAGATCGGGAGACCCAGTACTTC. This gives the protein CASSEDRETQYF. The rearrangement links TRBV2 to TRBJ2-5; D unclear. CDR1 is SNHLY, CDR2 FYNNEI, per germline. CDR3 size: 12 residues. The V gene lost 1 base and the J gene lost 5 bases, with 5 bases spanning the gap.

CDR3 protein: CASNRRDYGYTF. Here the CDR3 DNA reads TGTGCCAGCAACCGGAGGGACTATGGCTACACCTTC. The chain joins TRBV7-8 to TRBJ1-2; no firm D call. The CDR3 covers 12 residues. Trimming cost V 7 bases and J 3 bases, with 9 bases left between them. Looked up from germline, CDR1 is SGHVS and CDR2 is FQNEAQ.

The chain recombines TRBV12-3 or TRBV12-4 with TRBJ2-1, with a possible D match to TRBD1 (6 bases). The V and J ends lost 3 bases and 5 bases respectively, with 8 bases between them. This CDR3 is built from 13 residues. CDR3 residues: CASSFKGDNEQFF. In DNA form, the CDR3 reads TGTGCCAGCAGTTTCAAGGGGGACAATGAGCAGTTCTTC.

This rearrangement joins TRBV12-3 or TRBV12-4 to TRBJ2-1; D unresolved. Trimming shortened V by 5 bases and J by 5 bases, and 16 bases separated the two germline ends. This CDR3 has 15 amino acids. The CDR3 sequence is CASSPQMGLNNEQFF. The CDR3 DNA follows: TGTGCCAGCAGTCCTCAAATGGGTCTAAACAATGAGCAGTTCTTC.

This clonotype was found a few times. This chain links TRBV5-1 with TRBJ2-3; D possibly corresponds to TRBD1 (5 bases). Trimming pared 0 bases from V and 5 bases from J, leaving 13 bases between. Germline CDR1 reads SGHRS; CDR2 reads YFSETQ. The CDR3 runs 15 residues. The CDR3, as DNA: TGCGCCAGCAGCTTGGTGTGGGGCATGGAAGATACGCAGTATTTT. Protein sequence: CASSLVWGMEDTQYF.

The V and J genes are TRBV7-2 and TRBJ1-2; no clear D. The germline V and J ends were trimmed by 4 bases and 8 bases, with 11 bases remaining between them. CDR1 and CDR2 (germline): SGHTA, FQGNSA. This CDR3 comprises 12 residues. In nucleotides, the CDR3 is TGTGCCAGCAGCTACAGTGCATTAGGCTACACCTTC. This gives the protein CASSYSALGYTF.

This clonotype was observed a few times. The CDR3 nucleotides read TGTGCCAGCAGTGTTTCGGGGAGCTACGAGCAGTACTTC. Protein sequence: CASSVSGSYEQYF. The chain uses TRBV27 and TRBJ2-7; D may be TRBD2 (5 bases). This CDR3 has 13 residues. V gave up 5 bases and J gave up 3 bases, with 11 bases separating them. The V gene's germline CDR1 is MNHEY and CDR2 SMNVEV (reference sequence).

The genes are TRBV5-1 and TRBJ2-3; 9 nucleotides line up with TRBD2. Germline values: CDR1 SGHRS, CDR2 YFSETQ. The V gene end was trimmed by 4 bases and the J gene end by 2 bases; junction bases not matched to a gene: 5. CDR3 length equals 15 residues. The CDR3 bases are TGCGCCAGCAGCCCCGGGACTAGCCCCACAGATACGCAGTATTTT. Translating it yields CASSPGTSPTDTQYF.

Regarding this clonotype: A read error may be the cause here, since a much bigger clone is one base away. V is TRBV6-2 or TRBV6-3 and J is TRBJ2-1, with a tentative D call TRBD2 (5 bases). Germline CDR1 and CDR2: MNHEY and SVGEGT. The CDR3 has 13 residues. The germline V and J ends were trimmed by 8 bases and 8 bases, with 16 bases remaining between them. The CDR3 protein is CASLQPSLHEQFF. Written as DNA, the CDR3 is TGTGCCAGCCTCCAACCTAGCCTCCATGAGCAGTTCTTC.

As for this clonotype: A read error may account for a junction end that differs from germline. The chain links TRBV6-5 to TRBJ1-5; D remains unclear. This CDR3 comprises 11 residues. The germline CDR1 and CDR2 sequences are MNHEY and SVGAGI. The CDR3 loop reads CASGSDQPQHF. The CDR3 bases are TGTGCCAGCGGTAGCGATCAGCCCCAGCATTTT.

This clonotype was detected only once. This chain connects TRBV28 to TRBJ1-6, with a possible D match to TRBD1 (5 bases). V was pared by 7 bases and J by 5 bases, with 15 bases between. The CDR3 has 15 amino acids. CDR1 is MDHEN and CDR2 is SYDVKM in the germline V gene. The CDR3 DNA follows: TGTGCCAGCAATTCCGGGGGACGGAATAATTCACCCCTCCACTTT. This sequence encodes CASNSGGRNNSPLHF.

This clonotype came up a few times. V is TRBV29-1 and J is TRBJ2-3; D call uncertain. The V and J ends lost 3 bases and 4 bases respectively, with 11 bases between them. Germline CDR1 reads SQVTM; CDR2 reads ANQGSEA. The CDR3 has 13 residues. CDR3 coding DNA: TGCAGCGTTGAGCCACGACGGGCAGATACGCAGTATTTT. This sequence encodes CSVEPRRADTQYF.

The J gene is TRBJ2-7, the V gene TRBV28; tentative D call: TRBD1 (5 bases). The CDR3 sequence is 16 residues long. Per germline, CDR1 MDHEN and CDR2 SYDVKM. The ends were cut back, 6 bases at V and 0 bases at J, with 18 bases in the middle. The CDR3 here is CASRAGWGRSSYEQYF. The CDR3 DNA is TGTGCCAGCAGGGCCGGTTGGGGCCGATCCTCCTACGAGCAGTACTTC.

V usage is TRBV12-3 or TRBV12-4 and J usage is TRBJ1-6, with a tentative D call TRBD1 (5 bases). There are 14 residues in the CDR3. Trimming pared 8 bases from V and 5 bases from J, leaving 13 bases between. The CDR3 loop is CASRQEGNNSPLHF. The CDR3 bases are TGTGCCAGCCGGCAGGAGGGGAATAATTCACCCCTCCACTTT.

The CDR3 region is CASSVRTGGNSPLHF. The DNA of the CDR3 is TGTGCCAGCAGCGTAAGGACAGGGGGAAATTCACCCCTCCACTTT. V and J are TRBV4-2 and TRBJ1-6, with TRBD1 identical over 10 bases. V was pared by 5 bases and J by 7 bases, with 5 bases of the junction left unmatched. The CDR3 is 15 amino acids. The germline V gene has CDR1 LGHNA and CDR2 YNFKEQ.

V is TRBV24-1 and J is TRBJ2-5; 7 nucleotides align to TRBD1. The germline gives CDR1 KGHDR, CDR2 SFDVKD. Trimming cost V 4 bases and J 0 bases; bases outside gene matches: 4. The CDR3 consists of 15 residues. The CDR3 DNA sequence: TGTGCCACCAGTGACGGGACAGCGTACCAAGAGACCCAGTACTTC. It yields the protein CATSDGTAYQETQYF.

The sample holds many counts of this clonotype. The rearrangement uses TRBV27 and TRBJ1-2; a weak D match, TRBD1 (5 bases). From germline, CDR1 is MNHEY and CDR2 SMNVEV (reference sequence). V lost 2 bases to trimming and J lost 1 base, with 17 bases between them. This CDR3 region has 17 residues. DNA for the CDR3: TGTGCCAGCAGTTTAAGGTTGGAAAAGGGGCTTAACTATGGCTACACCTTC. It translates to CASSLRLEKGLNYGYTF.

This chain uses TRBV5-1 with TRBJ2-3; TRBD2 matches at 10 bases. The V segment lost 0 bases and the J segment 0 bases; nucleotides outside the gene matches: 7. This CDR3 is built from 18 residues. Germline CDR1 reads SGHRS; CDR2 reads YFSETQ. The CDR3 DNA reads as TGCGCCAGCAGCTTGGGGCTAGCGGGGGAAACTAGCACAGATACGCAGTATTTT. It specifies CASSLGLAGETSTDTQYF.

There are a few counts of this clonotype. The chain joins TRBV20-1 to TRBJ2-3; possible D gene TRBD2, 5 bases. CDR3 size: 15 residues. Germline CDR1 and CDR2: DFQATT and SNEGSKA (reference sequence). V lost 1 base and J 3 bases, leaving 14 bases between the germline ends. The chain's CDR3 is CSARVITGGTDTQYF. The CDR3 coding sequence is TGCAGTGCTAGAGTGATCACCGGCGGGACAGATACGCAGTATTTT.

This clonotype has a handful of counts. CDR3 nucleotides: TGTGCCAGCACCCGCACCCCCGACAGGGCCGATCAGCCCCAGCATTTT. It codes for CASTRTPDRADQPQHF. The chain recombines TRBV12-3 or TRBV12-4 with TRBJ1-5; 7 nucleotides match TRBD1. CDR3 length: 16 residues. V shed 7 bases and J 5 bases; nucleotides not matched to a gene: 14.

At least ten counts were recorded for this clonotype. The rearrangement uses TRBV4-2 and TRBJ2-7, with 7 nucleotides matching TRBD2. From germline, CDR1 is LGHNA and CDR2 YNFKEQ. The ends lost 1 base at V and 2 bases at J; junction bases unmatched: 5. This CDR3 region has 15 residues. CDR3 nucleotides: TGTGCCAGCAGCCAAGGACTAGCCGGAACCTACGAGCAGTACTTC. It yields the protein CASSQGLAGTYEQYF.

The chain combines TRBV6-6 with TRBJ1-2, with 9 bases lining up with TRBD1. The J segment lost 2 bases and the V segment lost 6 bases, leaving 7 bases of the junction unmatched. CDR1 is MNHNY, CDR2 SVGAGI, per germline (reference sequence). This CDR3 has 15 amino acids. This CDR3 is CASRQTGTGNYGYTF. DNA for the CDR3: TGTGCCAGCAGACAAACTGGGACAGGGAACTATGGCTACACCTTC.

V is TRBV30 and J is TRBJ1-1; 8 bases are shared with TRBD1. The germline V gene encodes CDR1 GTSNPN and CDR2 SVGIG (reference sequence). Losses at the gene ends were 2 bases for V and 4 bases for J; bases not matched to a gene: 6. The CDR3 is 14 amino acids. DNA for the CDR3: TGTGCCTGGAGTAGGACAGGGTGGATCACTGAAGCTTTCTTT. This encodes CAWSRTGWITEAFF.

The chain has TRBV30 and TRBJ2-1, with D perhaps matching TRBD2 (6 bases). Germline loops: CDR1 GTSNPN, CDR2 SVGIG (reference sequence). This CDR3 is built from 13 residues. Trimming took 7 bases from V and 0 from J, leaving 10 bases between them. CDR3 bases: TGTGCCTTACTAGCCAGCTCCTACAATGAGCAGTTCTTC. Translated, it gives CALLASSYNEQFF.